The TCR beta chain under discussion was sequenced for a study of blood T cell repertoires in COVID-19. Sequencing was performed with immunoSEQ multiplex PCR; in TCRdb, only in-frame clones are kept and a portion is missing. The data show roughly 310,000 clones, roughly 90% seen once. After removal of 2 bases from V and 6 bases from J, the junction contained 6 bases not matched to a gene. Germline V gene sequence: CDR1 GTSNPN, CDR2 SVGIG (reference sequence). The CDR3 is 13 residues long. The chain combines TRBV30 with TRBJ1-1, with 7 bases aligning to TRBD1. The material sequenced was peripheral blood. The clonotype was recovered from a woman in her 30s with COVID-19, enrolled during active disease. The DNA for the CDR3 is TGTGCCTGGAGTCGGACAGGCATCTCTGAAGCTTTCTTT. Translated, it gives CAWSRTGISEAFF.